The source of this T cell receptor beta chain is a study of T cell repertoires and HLA-DP antigens. Trimming shortened V by 5 bases and J by 3 bases, and 8 bases separated the two germline ends. CDR3 length equals 11 residues. The germline V gene encodes CDR1 DFQATT and CDR2 SNEGSKA (reference sequence). Concerning this clone: Its antigen is not known.

Clones were sequenced by immunoSEQ multiplex PCR, and TCRdb holds only the in-frame ones, with some missing. This repertoire shows some 120,000 clones, more than 85% found once; its top ten account for around 0.3%. The material sequenced was CD4+ T cells from PBMCs. The receptor was isolated from a woman between 18 and 30 years old in good health and CMV-seronegative. The chain is built from TRBV20-1 and TRBJ2-7; no firm D call. CDR3 sequence (DNA): TGCAGTGCTCGTGCGCACTACGAGCAGTACTTC. Translated, it gives CSARAHYEQYF.